A single sample gave rise to the 21 T cell receptor beta chains below, sequenced in a study of blood T cell repertoires in COVID-19. The repertoire was sequenced with immunoSEQ multiplex PCR; TCRdb's copy has only in-frame clones and lacks some. The table has roughly 150,000 clones, approximately 84% seen once. Sequencing was done on a sample of PBMCs or T cells enriched from blood (not recorded which). Receptors were obtained from a woman in her late teens or twenties who had been exposed to COVID-19.

The rearrangement links TRBV27 to TRBJ2-1; TRBD2 matches 8 bases. The CDR3 totals 15 residues. The junction had 15 bases not matched to a gene; V was cut back by 5 bases and J by 12 bases. In germline, CDR1 is MNHEY, CDR2 SMNVEV (reference sequence). CDR3 nucleotide sequence: TGTGCCAGCAGTAGCGCATCTAGCGGGTCTAAGGGGCAGTTCTTC. It codes for CASSSASSGSKGQFF.

V usage is TRBV11-2 and J usage is TRBJ2-3; TRBD2 might be the D (5 bases). Germline lookup yields CDR1 SGHAT and CDR2 FQNNGV. Trimming cost V 5 bases and J 7 bases, with 16 bases left between them. The CDR3 loop spans 14 amino acids. CDR3 sequence (DNA): TGTGCCAGCAGCCGGATAGAGCGGCCTTATACGCAGTATTTT. This sequence encodes CASSRIERPYTQYF.

The rearrangement uses TRBV7-9 and TRBJ2-1; 7 nucleotides match TRBD1. V was pared by 5 bases and J by 9 bases, with 10 bases of the junction left unmatched. Germline CDR1 SEHNR, CDR2 FQNEAQ (reference sequence). The CDR3 extends over 14 amino acids. DNA of the CDR3: TGTGCCAGCAGCCCGGGACAGACGATGTCTGAGCAGTTCTTC. As protein: CASSPGQTMSEQFF.

This chain connects TRBV9 to TRBJ2-1; no reliable D call. V dropped 0 bases and J dropped 7 bases, with 5 bases sitting between them. The CDR3 totals 12 residues. The germline gives CDR1 SGDLS, CDR2 YYNGEE. The chain's CDR3 is CASSVASNEQFF. CDR3 DNA: TGTGCCAGCAGCGTAGCTAGTAATGAGCAGTTCTTC.

The V gene is TRBV5-1, the J gene TRBJ1-2; 10 bases map to TRBD1. Germline CDR1 and CDR2: SGHRS and YFSETQ. This CDR3 region has 14 residues. V dropped 4 bases and J dropped 4; count of bases not matched to a gene: 4. The CDR3 DNA reads as TGCGCCAGCAGCGTGGGACAGGGGCCCTATGGCTACACCTTC. Translation: CASSVGQGPYGYTF.

This clone has only one observation. The chain couples TRBV7-3 to TRBJ1-2; unclear D gene. The CDR3 is 13 residues long. The V end was cut by 4 bases, the J end by 8 bases, with 14 bases between. Looked up from germline, CDR1 is SGHTA and CDR2 is FQGTGA. In DNA form, the CDR3 reads TGTGCCAGCAGCTCCGGTGGGAGGCGGGGCTACACCTTC. Its protein is CASSSGGRRGYTF.

The rearrangement links TRBV6-5 to TRBJ2-4; 13 bases match TRBD2. Trimming removed 5 bases from V and 5 bases from J; junction bases left unmatched: 3. Germline assignment: CDR1 MNHEY and CDR2 SVGAGI. The CDR3 sequence is 15 residues long. The CDR3 nucleotides are TGTGCCAGCAGTCGGACTAGCGGGAGACAAAACATTCAGTACTTC. Translated: CASSRTSGRQNIQYF.

The V gene is TRBV7-3, the J gene TRBJ1-4; D perhaps matches TRBD1 (5 bases). V lost 5 bases to trimming and J lost 7 bases, with 17 bases between them. The CDR3 has 15 amino acids. Germline V gene data show CDR1 as SGHTA and CDR2 as FQGTGA. CDR3 sequence (DNA): TGTGCCAGCAGCCTCGAGGGGAGGAGCGGTGAAAAACTGTTTTTT. Translated, it gives CASSLEGRSGEKLFF. Complete variable domain (other parts from reference TRBV7-3 and TRBJ1-4): GAGVSQTPSNKVTEKGKYVELRCDPISGHTALYWYRQSLGQGPEFLIYFQGTGAADDSGLPNDRFFAVRPEGSVSTLKIQRTERGDSAVYLCASSLEGRSGEKLFFGSGTQLSVL.

This sequence joins TRBV5-1 and TRBJ2-7; a possible D gene is TRBD2 (5 bases). Trimming removed 0 bases at V and 2 bases at J, with 15 bases between. Germline V gives CDR1 SGHRS, CDR2 YFSETQ. This CDR3 comprises 16 residues. The CDR3, as DNA: TGCGCCAGCAGCTTGGAAGAAGGAGGTGGGGCCTACGAGCAGTACTTC. Encoded protein: CASSLEEGGGAYEQYF.

This clone was seen only once. This chain connects TRBV7-3 to TRBJ1-2, with D possibly matching TRBD1 (6 bases). V was clipped by 5 bases and J by 3 bases, with 16 bases between them. The V gene's germline CDR1 is SGHTA and CDR2 FQGTGA. The CDR3 sequence is 15 residues long. In nucleotides, the CDR3 is TGTGCCAGCAGCCCGTTGACAGGAGCTCACTATGGCTACACCTTC. Residues: CASSPLTGAHYGYTF.

J is TRBJ1-3 and V is TRBV5-1; D call uncertain. V gave up 2 bases and J gave up 0 bases, with 6 bases separating them. From germline, CDR1 is SGHRS and CDR2 YFSETQ. The CDR3 sequence is 14 residues long. CDR3 region: CASSLAGSGNTIYF. The CDR3 nucleotides are TGCGCCAGCAGCTTAGCAGGCTCTGGAAACACCATATATTTT.

The chain employs TRBV30 and TRBJ1-6; TRBD1 is a possible D gene (5 bases). V lost 5 bases and J 9 bases, leaving 17 bases between the germline ends. Per the germline V gene, CDR1 is GTSNPN and CDR2 is SVGIG (reference sequence). The CDR3 sequence is 14 residues long. This CDR3 is CAWGDGGRSSPLHF. CDR3 nucleotide sequence: TGTGCCTGGGGCGACGGGGGGAGAAGTTCACCCCTCCACTTT.

The sample holds a few counts of this clone. The V gene is TRBV5-1, the J gene TRBJ2-1; 14 nucleotides align to TRBD2. The CDR3 contains 19 residues. Germline V gene sequence: CDR1 SGHRS, CDR2 YFSETQ. Unmatched junction bases numbered 11, after V lost 2 bases and J lost 4 bases. CDR3 bases: TGCGCCAGCAGCTTCTATGAGAGGACTAGCGGGAGGATATACAATGAGCAGTTCTTC. It is translated as CASSFYERTSGRIYNEQFF.

V and J are TRBV7-2 and TRBJ2-1; 9 bases fit TRBD2. V lost 1 base and J lost 9; bases outside the gene matches: 1. The CDR3 spans 13 residues. The germline CDR1 and CDR2 sequences are SGHTA and FQGNSA. Written as DNA, the CDR3 is TGTGCCAGCAGCTTAGGGCGGGAGGGTGAGCAGTTCTTC. Residues: CASSLGREGEQFF.

This CDR3 is CASSKGVWNGELFF. The CDR3 DNA follows: TGTGCCAGCAGCAAAGGGGTTTGGAACGGGGAGCTGTTTTTT. The gene calls are TRBV7-2 and TRBJ2-2; tentatively, D is TRBD1 (5 bases). CDR1 SGHTA and CDR2 FQGNSA come from the germline V gene. Trimming left V 5 bases short and J 7 bases short, with 14 bases between. The CDR3 is 14 residues long. The full variable domain, completed using reference TRBV7-2 and TRBJ2-2, is GAGVSQSPSNKVTEKGKDVELRCDPISGHTALYWYRQSLGQGLEFLIYFQGNSAPDKSGLPSDRFSAERTGGSVSTLTIQRTQQEDSAVYLCASSKGVWNGELFFGEGSRLTVL.

The rearrangement links TRBV7-2 to TRBJ2-5; 10 bases map to TRBD2. The CDR3 covers 16 residues. Germline V lookup: CDR1 SGHTA, CDR2 FQGNSA. With V trimmed by 4 bases and J by 4 bases, 9 bases remained unmatched. Here the CDR3 reads CASSSSGTSVVETQYF. The CDR3 nucleotides are TGTGCCAGCAGCTCCTCGGGGACTAGCGTTGTAGAGACCCAGTACTTC. The variable domain in full, with the rest retrieved from reference TRBV7-2 and TRBJ2-5, is GAGVSQSPSNKVTEKGKDVELRCDPISGHTALYWYRQSLGQGLEFLIYFQGNSAPDKSGLPSDRFSAERTGGSVSTLTIQRTQQEDSAVYLCASSSSGTSVVETQYFGPGTRLLVL.

This sequence joins TRBV3-1 (or the pseudogene TRBV3-2) and TRBJ2-7; TRBD2 matches 13 bases. Germline loops: CDR1 LGHDT, CDR2 YNNKEL (reference sequence). There are 13 residues in the CDR3. The V segment lost 4 bases and the J segment 6 bases; nucleotides outside the gene matches: 0. The CDR3 region has the DNA TGTGCCAGCAGCCGGACTAGCGGGAGCGAGCAGTACTTC. It codes for CASSRTSGSEQYF.

This clone appeared a single time. The V and J genes are TRBV6-5 and TRBJ1-6; no clear D. Per germline, CDR1 MNHEY and CDR2 SVGAGI. The CDR3 is 15 residues long. The germline V and J ends were trimmed by 2 bases and 4 bases, with 9 bases remaining between them. CDR3 region: CASSYMAGYNSPLHF. The CDR3 nucleotides are TGTGCCAGCAGTTACATGGCAGGATATAATTCACCCCTCCACTTT.

This clone was counted a few times. The chain carries TRBV28 and TRBJ2-2; 9 bases fit TRBD2. Germline V gives CDR1 MDHEN, CDR2 SYDVKM. This CDR3 is built from 16 residues. V trimming: 3 bases; J trimming: 3 bases; junction bases outside the gene matches: 5. The CDR3 DNA sequence: TGTGCCAGCAGTTTTCGGCTAGCGGGGTACACCGGGGAGCTGTTTTTT. Amino acids: CASSFRLAGYTGELFF.

J is TRBJ1-1 and V is TRBV11-2; D unclear. From germline, CDR1 is SGHAT and CDR2 FQNNGV. The ends were cut back, 2 bases at V and 9 bases at J, with 10 bases in the middle. The CDR3 spans 12 residues. CDR3 nucleotides: TGTGCCAGCAGCTTAATGGACGGGAAAGCTTTCTTT. This gives the protein CASSLMDGKAFF.

CDR3 region: CASSPTWGPNYGYTF. CDR3 coding DNA: TGTGCCAGCAGCCCGACTTGGGGGCCTAACTATGGCTACACCTTC. The V and J genes are TRBV11-1 and TRBJ1-2; maybe TRBD1 (6 bases). The CDR3 is 15 amino acids. CDR1 and CDR2 (germline): SGHAT, FQDESV (reference sequence). Trimming removed 5 bases from V and 0 bases from J, with 13 bases in between.